The 17 T cell receptor beta chains given below trace back to one sample, sequenced in a study of cytomegalovirus exposure and HLA in healthy donors. With 60 Vbeta and 13 Jbeta primers, the PCR was carried out. The assay was immunoSEQ multiplex PCR, and TCRdb's table has in-frame clones only and misses some. The table shows 60,000 to 85,000 clones, with about four fifths occurring only once. The sample was PBMCs. These receptors were taken from a man aged 40-49 years in good health and CMV-seronegative.

In its sample, this clone was seen a few times. The CDR3: CASSPQSGGIPNTGELFF. The CDR3 bases are TGCGCCAGCAGCCCCCAAAGCGGGGGGATCCCGAACACCGGGGAGCTGTTTTTT. The V call is TRBV5-1, the J call TRBJ2-2; 9 nucleotides match TRBD2. The V and J ends lost 4 bases and 0 bases, in that order; junction bases with no gene match: 10. The germline V gene has CDR1 SGHRS and CDR2 YFSETQ. This CDR3 contains 18 residues. Drawing the rest from reference TRBV5-1 and TRBJ2-2, the complete variable domain is KAGVTQTPRYLIKTRGQQVTLSCSPISGHRSVSWYQQTPGQGLQFLFEYFSETQRNKGNFPGRFSGRQFSNSRSEMNVSTLELGDSALYLCASSPQSGGIPNTGELFFGEGSRLTVL.

This chain uses TRBV6-6 with TRBJ1-2; a possible D gene is TRBD1 (6 bases). V was shortened by 6 bases and J by 4 bases, with 18 bases between the two germline ends. The CDR3 is 15 amino acids. From germline, CDR1 is MNHNY and CDR2 SVGAGI (reference sequence). The CDR3 loop reads CASSPSRGRGYGYTF. The CDR3 DNA reads TGTGCCAGCAGCCCAAGCAGGGGCAGAGGCTATGGCTACACCTTC.

This sequence joins TRBV19 and TRBJ2-7; 9 bases are a match to TRBD1. Trimming cost V 7 bases and J 7 bases; bases outside gene matches: 14. The CDR3 length is 15 residues. CDR1 and CDR2 (germline): LNHDA, SQIVND (reference sequence). The CDR3 reads CASNGEDRGSREQYF. The CDR3 nucleotides read TGTGCCAGTAATGGTGAGGACAGGGGTTCGCGGGAGCAGTACTTC.

The chain links TRBV5-1 to TRBJ1-1; 9 nucleotides line up with TRBD1. The V gene's germline CDR1 is SGHRS and CDR2 YFSETQ. The CDR3 totals 16 residues. V gave up 1 base and J gave up 7 bases; unmatched junction bases: 11. CDR3 loop: CASSLKLDRGSDEAFF. CDR3 coding DNA: TGCGCCAGCAGCTTGAAGTTGGACAGGGGAAGTGATGAAGCTTTCTTT. The whole variable domain, remainder taken from reference TRBV5-1 and TRBJ1-1, is KAGVTQTPRYLIKTRGQQVTLSCSPISGHRSVSWYQQTPGQGLQFLFEYFSETQRNKGNFPGRFSGRQFSNSRSEMNVSTLELGDSALYLCASSLKLDRGSDEAFFGQGTRLTVV.

This rearrangement joins TRBV4-1 to TRBJ2-1; 12 nucleotides match TRBD1. The CDR3 is 17 amino acids. V lost 0 bases to trimming and J lost 6 bases; unmatched junction nucleotides: 6. The germline gives CDR1 MGHRA, CDR2 YSYEKL. The CDR3 DNA reads TGCGCCAGCAGCCAAGAAGGGACAGGGGGCGGGGTCAATGAGCAGTTCTTC. This sequence encodes CASSQEGTGGGVNEQFF.

This clone has only one observation. CDR3 region: CASSFPGQGARDTQYF. CDR3 DNA: TGTGCCAGCAGCTTCCCGGGACAGGGGGCGCGTGATACGCAGTATTTT. This chain joins TRBV13 and TRBJ2-3; TRBD1 matches 12 bases. After removal of 3 bases from V and 6 bases from J, the junction contained 7 bases not matched to a gene. CDR1 and CDR2 (germline): PRHDT, FYEKMQ (reference sequence). This CDR3 spans 16 amino acids.

The chain employs TRBV5-1 and TRBJ2-5; TRBD2 aligns across 11 bases. Per the germline V gene, CDR1 is SGHRS and CDR2 is YFSETQ. The CDR3 spans 15 residues. Unmatched junction bases numbered 3, after V lost 2 bases and J lost 3 bases. The CDR3 sequence: CASSLGLAGEETQYF. CDR3 sequence (DNA): TGCGCCAGCAGCTTAGGACTAGCGGGTGAAGAGACCCAGTACTTC.

This sequence joins TRBV6-5 and TRBJ1-1; TRBD1 is a possible D gene (6 bases). The germline V gene has CDR1 MNHEY and CDR2 SVGAGI. V was trimmed by 0 bases and J by 3 bases, leaving 11 bases between them. There are 15 residues in the CDR3. The CDR3 here is CASSYSYRADTEAFF. The CDR3 DNA reads TGTGCCAGCAGTTACTCGTACAGGGCGGACACTGAAGCTTTCTTT.

The CDR3 sequence: CAWTQQGGEQYF. CDR3 bases: TGTGCCTGGACACAACAGGGGGGCGAGCAGTACTTC. The J gene is TRBJ2-5, the V gene TRBV30; 8 nucleotides agree with TRBD1. The end of the DNA aligns better with TRBJ2-7, so the J call may be wrong. The CDR3 spans 12 residues. Germline-derived CDR1 and CDR2 are GTSNPN and SVGIG (reference sequence).

The rearrangement uses TRBV30 and TRBJ1-2; no firm D call. The germline gives CDR1 GTSNPN, CDR2 SVGIG (reference sequence). The length of the CDR3 is 12 residues. V was shortened by 1 base and J by 5 bases, with 8 bases between the two germline ends. The CDR3 sequence is CAWSAGSYGYTF. Written as DNA, the CDR3 is TGTGCCTGGAGTGCAGGCTCGTATGGCTACACCTTC.

This chain joins TRBV6-4 and TRBJ2-1; TRBD2 aligns across 11 bases. CDR1 is MRHNA, CDR2 SNTAGT, per germline. CDR3 length: 15 amino acids. After removal of 2 bases from V and 7 bases from J, the junction contained 4 bases not matched to a gene. The CDR3 sequence: CASSDRTSGGNEQFF. The CDR3 DNA follows: TGTGCCAGCAGTGACAGAACTAGCGGGGGAAATGAGCAGTTCTTC.

The chain is built from TRBV7-3 and TRBJ2-2; D is possibly TRBD1 (6 bases). V lost 5 bases and J 4 bases, leaving 11 bases between the germline ends. This CDR3 has 14 residues. Germline lookup yields CDR1 SGHTA and CDR2 FQGTGA. The CDR3 here is CASSGTSSTGELFF. The CDR3 bases are TGTGCCAGCAGCGGGACATCAAGCACCGGGGAGCTGTTTTTT. Filled out from reference TRBV7-3 and TRBJ2-2, the complete variable domain reads GAGVSQTPSNKVTEKGKYVELRCDPISGHTALYWYRQSLGQGPEFLIYFQGTGAADDSGLPNDRFFAVRPEGSVSTLKIQRTERGDSAVYLCASSGTSSTGELFFGEGSRLTVL.

The chain recombines TRBV10-3 with TRBJ2-7, with TRBD2 identical over 7 bases. The CDR3 is 13 residues long. The V gene's germline CDR1 is ENHRY and CDR2 SYGVKD. The chain's CDR3 is CAHGGGSSYEQYF. For the CDR3, the DNA is TGTGCGCACGGCGGGGGATCGTCCTACGAGCAGTACTTC.

With respect to this clone: The junction differs from germline at one of its ends, possibly a read error. The chain is built from TRBV7-7 and TRBJ2-3, with D possibly TRBD2 on 6 matching bases. The CDR3 has 15 amino acids. CDR1 is SSHAT, CDR2 FNYEAQ, per germline (reference sequence). In nucleotides, the CDR3 is TGTGCTAGCAGCCCCTTAGCGGTATCCACAGATACGCAGTATTTT. This translates into CASSPLAVSTDTQYF. The variable domain in full, completed from reference TRBV7-7 and TRBJ2-3, reads GAGVSQSPRYKVTKRGQDVTLRCDPISSHATLYWYQQALGQGPEFLTYFNYEAQPDKSGLPSDRFSAERPEGSISTLTIQRTEQRDSAMYRCASSPLAVSTDTQYFGPGTRLTVL.

The chain links TRBV6-1 to TRBJ1-3, with a possible D match to TRBD1 (6 bases). Per the germline V gene, CDR1 is MNHNS and CDR2 is SASEGT. The length of the CDR3 is 13 residues. The germline V and J ends were trimmed by 2 bases and 8 bases, with 10 bases remaining between them. The DNA of the CDR3 is TGTGCCAGCAGTGAATCAGGGGTACACACCATATATTTT. This codes for CASSESGVHTIYF.

For the CDR3, the DNA is TGCAGCGTTGAAGTTACAGGGGGCAGCTATGGCTACACCTTC. Its translation: CSVEVTGGSYGYTF. The genes are TRBV29-1 and TRBJ1-2; 9 bases are a match to TRBD1. Germline trimming cut 1 base from V and 4 bases from J; bases unmatched to any gene: 4. Per the germline V gene, CDR1 is SQVTM and CDR2 is ANQGSEA. CDR3 size: 14 residues.

The chain links TRBV7-9 to TRBJ2-1; maybe TRBD2 (7 bases). CDR1 and CDR2 from the germline V gene are SEHNR and FQNEAQ (reference sequence). V was clipped by 6 bases and J by 2 bases, with 17 bases between them. The CDR3 covers 16 residues. The CDR3: CASSSIGGGAYNEQFF. CDR3 in DNA: TGTGCCAGCAGTTCCATTGGGGGGGGCGCCTACAATGAGCAGTTCTTC.